These 20 T cell receptor beta chains share one sample of origin, sequenced in a study of blood T cell repertoires in COVID-19. Data came from immunoSEQ multiplex PCR; TCRdb stores just in-frame clones and leaves some out. This table has roughly 200,000 clones, roughly 90% appearing once. Material: peripheral blood. The receptors here all came from a man aged 50 or older with COVID-19, enrolled during active disease.

To note about this clone: Additional DNA sequences in this sample encode the identical CDR3. The chain couples TRBV19 to TRBJ1-4, with TRBD1 matching over 8 bases. Germline V gene lookup returns CDR1 LNHDA and CDR2 SQIVND (reference sequence). The CDR3 runs to 14 residues. Unmatched junction bases numbered 5, after V lost 3 bases and J lost 8 bases. In nucleotides, the CDR3 is TGTGCCAGTAGTATCCAGGGGGCGGGGGAAAAACTGTTTTTT. As protein: CASSIQGAGEKLFF.

The chain carries TRBV5-1 and TRBJ1-3; TRBD1 is a possible D gene (5 bases). V was pared by 2 bases and J by 0 bases, with 15 bases between. Germline assignment: CDR1 SGHRS and CDR2 YFSETQ. The CDR3 totals 17 residues. The CDR3, as DNA: TGCGCCAGCAGCTTCTCTACCCGGGGGGACTCTGGAAACACCATATATTTT. It encodes CASSFSTRGDSGNTIYF.

The chain recombines TRBV18 with TRBJ2-1; no clear D gene. V lost 0 bases, J lost 8 bases, and 11 bases lay in between. The CDR3 spans 14 residues. Per the germline V gene, CDR1 is KGHSH and CDR2 is LQKENI. The CDR3 here is CASSPPPTLDEQFF. CDR3 DNA sequence: TGTGCCAGCTCACCACCTCCTACCCTGGATGAGCAGTTCTTC.

The rearrangement uses TRBV9 and TRBJ2-2; the match to TRBD2 covers 9 bases. This CDR3 comprises 15 residues. V shed 4 bases and J 5 bases; nucleotides not matched to a gene: 6. CDR1 is SGDLS, CDR2 YYNGEE, per germline. CDR3 region: CASSPIAGETGELFF. The CDR3 DNA is TGTGCCAGCAGCCCGATAGCGGGAGAAACCGGGGAGCTGTTTTTT. The full variable domain, its missing parts supplied by reference TRBV9 and TRBJ2-2, is DSGVTQTPKHLITATGQRVTLRCSPRSGDLSVYWYQQSLDQGLQFLIQYYNGEERAKGNILERFSAQQFPDLHSELNLSSLELGDSALYFCASSPIAGETGELFFGEGSRLTVL.

The chain couples TRBV15 to TRBJ1-1, with D perhaps TRBD1 (6 bases). Per germline, CDR1 LNHNV and CDR2 YYDKDF (reference sequence). The V and J ends lost 3 bases and 6 bases respectively, with 14 bases between them. The CDR3 length is 14 residues. CDR3 in amino acids: CATSSIAGVAEAFF. The DNA of the CDR3 is TGTGCCACCAGCAGTATAGCAGGGGTTGCTGAAGCTTTCTTT.

The chain combines TRBV7-2 with TRBJ2-7; TRBD2 might be the D (5 bases). CDR3 length equals 15 residues. The ends were cut back, 5 bases at V and 0 bases at J, with 14 bases in the middle. Germline lookup yields CDR1 SGHTA and CDR2 FQGNSA. CDR3 residues: CASSPSEGRSYEQYF. The DNA for the CDR3 is TGTGCCAGCAGCCCCTCCGAGGGCCGCTCCTACGAGCAGTACTTC.

The chain combines TRBV7-2 with TRBJ2-1; TRBD2 agrees at 7 bases. This CDR3 is 16 amino acids long. Per the germline V gene, CDR1 is SGHTA and CDR2 is FQGNSA. Trimming removed 1 base from V and 0 bases from J; junction bases left unmatched: 3. The CDR3 sequence: CASSLEGGSSYNEQFF. The CDR3 DNA reads TGTGCCAGCAGCTTAGAGGGCGGGAGCTCCTACAATGAGCAGTTCTTC.

The chain joins TRBV7-9 to TRBJ2-3; D unresolved. This CDR3 has 13 amino acids. Between the trimmed V and J ends, which lost 10 bases and 0 bases, there was a span of 11 bases. Looked up from germline, CDR1 is SEHNR and CDR2 is FQNEAQ (reference sequence). The CDR3 DNA sequence: TGTGCCATCCCGGTGACTAGCACAGATACGCAGTATTTT. This codes for CAIPVTSTDTQYF.

J is TRBJ2-7 and V is TRBV6-5; 11 positions match TRBD2. After removal of 0 bases from V and 9 bases from J, the junction contained 10 bases not matched to a gene. The CDR3 length is 16 residues. Germline V gene data show CDR1 as MNHEY and CDR2 as SVGAGI. CDR3: CASSYSTSGNFLGQYF. Here the CDR3 DNA reads TGTGCCAGCAGTTACTCGACTAGCGGGAATTTCTTGGGGCAGTACTTC.

This clone was seen only once. The rearrangement uses TRBV6-1 and TRBJ2-1; 11 bases are shared with TRBD2. Trimming took 4 bases from V and 7 from J; bases not matched to a gene: 9. CDR3 length: 16 amino acids. Germline V lookup: CDR1 MNHNS, CDR2 SASEGT. CDR3: CASSVLLAGGRNEQFF. The CDR3 DNA is TGTGCCAGCAGTGTCCTCCTAGCGGGGGGACGTAATGAGCAGTTCTTC.

This sequence joins TRBV3-1 (or the pseudogene TRBV3-2) and TRBJ2-1, with 8 bases identical to TRBD1. V lost 1 base, J lost 9 bases, and 5 bases stayed unmatched. The CDR3 is 14 residues long. In germline, CDR1 is LGHDT, CDR2 YNNKEL (reference sequence). Written as DNA, the CDR3 is TGTGCCAGCAGCCAAGTCCAGGGGGCAGGTGAGCAGTTCTTC. It is translated as CASSQVQGAGEQFF.

The chain carries TRBV5-1 and TRBJ1-2; perhaps TRBD1 as D (6 bases). The germline CDR1 and CDR2 sequences are SGHRS and YFSETQ. The CDR3 runs to 14 residues. Trimming removed 2 bases from V and 5 bases from J, with 13 bases in between. The CDR3 reads CASSFDRSLYGYTF. CDR3 sequence (DNA): TGCGCCAGCAGCTTTGACAGGTCTCTTTATGGCTACACCTTC.

The chain uses TRBV5-1 and TRBJ1-1; 10 nucleotides agree with TRBD1. Germline CDR1 SGHRS, CDR2 YFSETQ. Trimming at V came to 4 bases and at J to 4 bases, leaving 4 bases not matched to a gene. CDR3 size: 14 residues. The chain's CDR3 is CASSHGQGGTEAFF. The CDR3, as DNA: TGCGCCAGCAGCCATGGACAGGGGGGCACTGAAGCTTTCTTT.

CDR3 region: CASSTGTSGYTGELFF. The CDR3 nucleotides are TGCGCCAGCAGTACCGGGACTAGCGGTTACACCGGGGAGCTGTTTTTT. The rearrangement uses TRBV10-1 and TRBJ2-2; 11 nucleotides align to TRBD2. The V gene end was trimmed by 5 bases and the J gene end by 3 bases; junction bases not matched to a gene: 5. The CDR3 length is 16 residues. The germline CDR1 and CDR2 sequences are WNHNN and SYGVQD (reference sequence).

The genes are TRBV28 and TRBJ1-1; D gene uncertain. This CDR3 contains 13 residues. CDR1 MDHEN and CDR2 SYDVKM come from the germline V gene. V lost 1 base and J 3 bases, leaving 6 bases between the germline ends. In nucleotides, the CDR3 is TGTGCCAGCAGTTTATCGCAGGACACTGAAGCTTTCTTT. This translates into CASSLSQDTEAFF.

The chain uses TRBV6-6 and TRBJ1-2; 8 bases fit TRBD1. This CDR3 comprises 18 residues. In germline, CDR1 is MNHNY, CDR2 SVGAGI (reference sequence). The V segment lost 5 bases and the J segment 6 bases; nucleotides outside the gene matches: 20. The CDR3 DNA sequence: TGTGCCAGCAGTCGGAAAGGACAGGGCGATTTTTGGGTTGATGGCTACACCTTC. It codes for CASSRKGQGDFWVDGYTF.

This clone was detected a few times. This chain connects TRBV29-1 to TRBJ1-1, with D unclear. This CDR3 comprises 11 residues. Germline CDR1 and CDR2: SQVTM and ANQGSEA. The V gene lost 4 bases and the J gene lost 1 base, with 4 bases spanning the gap. CDR3: CSVGQNTEAFF. CDR3 DNA sequence: TGCAGCGTTGGACAGAACACTGAAGCTTTCTTT.

The rearrangement links TRBV7-9 to TRBJ1-1; 7 positions agree with TRBD1. The CDR3 loop spans 17 amino acids. V shed 5 bases and J 5 bases; nucleotides not matched to a gene: 17. Germline CDR1 and CDR2: SEHNR and FQNEAQ (reference sequence). The CDR3 here is CASSHQLQGWAETEAFF. CDR3 coding DNA: TGTGCCAGCAGCCACCAACTACAGGGGTGGGCTGAGACTGAAGCTTTCTTT.

The genes are TRBV24-1 and TRBJ2-3; D may be TRBD2 (7 bases). Trimming pared 2 bases from V and 4 bases from J, leaving 21 bases between. The CDR3 totals 18 residues. Germline V CDR1 and CDR2: KGHDR, SFDVKD. The CDR3 sequence is CATSDSPGGLNTADTQYF. For the CDR3, the DNA is TGTGCCACCAGTGATTCCCCCGGGGGGCTTAACACCGCAGATACGCAGTATTTT.

This clone was seen a single time. This rearrangement joins TRBV19 to TRBJ1-2, with 9 bases aligning to TRBD1. Germline CDR1 LNHDA, CDR2 SQIVND (reference sequence). CDR3 size: 13 residues. V was pared by 9 bases and J by 5 bases, with 7 bases of the junction left unmatched. The chain's CDR3 is CASREQGAYGYTF. The CDR3 DNA follows: TGTGCCAGCCGGGAACAGGGGGCGTATGGCTACACCTTC. Filled out from reference TRBV19 and TRBJ1-2, the complete variable domain reads DGGITQSPKYLFRKEGQNVTLSCEQNLNHDAMYWYRQDPGQGLRLIYYSQIVNDFQKGDIAEGYSVSREKKESFPLTVTSAQKNPTAFYLCASREQGAYGYTFGSGTRLTVV.